The rows below give T cell receptor beta chains drawn from one sample of a study of T cell repertoires in cytomegalovirus infection. TCRdb independently ran MiXCR on the reads; one entry per CDR3 protein. The table records about 190,000 distinct CDR3 sequences, roughly 9.8% of them present only once. The sample taken for sequencing was PBMCs. These receptor sequences come from a human donor in good health (CMV status not recorded). Some clones in this sample may be carry-over from other donors' samples. CDR3s include the opening cysteine and the closing phenylalanine or tryptophan. The D gene is left open where the match is weak. A clone size is listed for some rows: how often the clone was seen (once, few, many), or a class if it is expanded.

j_gene | len | d_gene | abundance | v_gene | CDR3nt | CDR3aa
TRBJ2-3 | 14 | . | many | TRBV7-2 | TGTGCCAGCAGCTTGCTAGCGATCACAGATACGCAGTATTTT | CASSLLAITDTQYF
TRBJ2-3 | 13 | . | many | TRBV7-9 | TGTGCCTCCACCGAGGGTAACACAGATACGCAGTATTTT | CASTEGNTDTQYF
TRBJ2-2 | 15 | . | few | TRBV14 | TGTGCCAGCAGCCAAGTTCTGGGGGTTACCGGGGAGCTGTTTTTT | CASSQVLGVTGELFF
TRBJ1-1 | 18 | TRBD1 | many | TRBV7-9 | TGTGCCAGCAGCTCCCGGACAGGACGAAAGAGAAGGAACACTGAAGCTTTCTTT | CASSSRTGRKRRNTEAFF
TRBJ2-1 | 16 | . | . | TRBV7-3 | TGTGCCAGCAGCTTCTTTAGCAACCCCCCTTGGAATGAGCAGTTCTTC | CASSFFSNPPWNEQFF
TRBJ1-5 | 17 | TRBD1 | many | TRBV28 | TGTGCCAGCAGTCTCATCTCGACAGGGAGCTTCAATCAGCCCCAGCATTTT | CASSLISTGSFNQPQHF
TRBJ1-1 | 15 | TRBD1 | many | TRBV7-9 | TGTGCCAGCAGCCACGGACAGGGTTCGAACACTGAAGCTTTCTTT | CASSHGQGSNTEAFF
TRBJ1-2 | 15 | TRBD1 | . | TRBV7-8 | TGTGCCAGCAGCCAGAGGACAGGGGGCCCCTATGGCTACACCTTC | CASSQRTGGPYGYTF
TRBJ1-5 | 14 | . | many | TRBV7-2 | TGTGCCAGCAACGATGGGGGTAGCAATCAGCCCCAGCATTTT | CASNDGGSNQPQHF
TRBJ2-7 | 15 | TRBD2 | many | TRBV7-2 | TGTGCCAGCAGCTTAGTTGCGGGAGGATTCGACGAGCAGTACTTC | CASSLVAGGFDEQYF
TRBJ2-1 | 15 | TRBD2 | few | TRBV6-5 | TGTGCCAGCAGTAAGACTAGCGGGGGGCCCAATGAGCAGTTCTTC | CASSKTSGGPNEQFF
TRBJ2-5 | 13 | . | . | TRBV20-1 | TGCAGTGCTAGTGGGTTGGGGGCGGAGACCCAGTACTTC | CSASGLGAETQYF
TRBJ2-3 | 15 | . | few | TRBV7-9 | TGTGCCAGCAGCTTAGGGTGGGGCAGCACAGATACGCAGTATTTT | CASSLGWGSTDTQYF
TRBJ2-1 | 15 | TRBD2 | . | TRBV4-3 | TGCGCCAGCAGCAAAACTAGCGGGAGGAGAGGTGAGCAGTTCTTC | CASSKTSGRRGEQFF
TRBJ1-2 | 15 | TRBD1 | many | TRBV7-2 | TGTGCCAGCAGCTTACAGATACGGGACAGCTATGGCTACACCTTC | CASSLQIRDSYGYTF
TRBJ2-2 | 15 | TRBD2 | many | TRBV7-2 | TGTGCCAGCAGCCTGACTAGCGGGAGCTCCGGGGAGCTGTTTTTT | CASSLTSGSSGELFF
TRBJ2-1 | 15 | . | many | TRBV7-2 | TGTGCCAGCAGCCCTCACGGGGGCGCCTACAATGAGCAGTTCTTC | CASSPHGGAYNEQFF
TRBJ1-5 | 15 | . | . | TRBV6-1 | TGTGCCAGCAGTGAAGCGGGCGGGTGCAATCAGCCCCAGCATTTT | CASSEAGGCNQPQHF
TRBJ2-7 | 13 | TRBD1 | many | TRBV7-2 | TGTGCCAGCAGCTGGGGACAGGGCTACGAGCAGTACTTC | CASSWGQGYEQYF
TRBJ2-5 | 16 | TRBD1 | many | TRBV11-2 | TGTGCCAGCAGCTTAGATTACAGGGGTTGGGGAGAGACCCAGTACTTC | CASSLDYRGWGETQYF
TRBJ2-1 | 11 | . | few | TRBV29-1 | TGCAGCGTTGCGTGGGACAATGAGCAGTTCTTC | CSVAWDNEQFF
TRBJ1-1 | 12 | . | many | TRBV20-1 | TGCAGTGCTCGGGCCCTAGGGGGTGAAGCTTTCTTT | CSARALGGEAFF
TRBJ1-5 | 16 | . | many | TRBV7-2 | TGTGCCAGCAGCTTAAGGGGTTCAAGGGGCGAGCAGCCCCAGCATTTT | CASSLRGSRGEQPQHF
TRBJ2-6 | 16 | . | many | TRBV7-2 | TGTGCCAGCAGCTTAAGGGTAGGGGGAGGGGCCAACGTCCTGACTTTC | CASSLRVGGGANVLTF
TRBJ2-3 | 13 | TRBD1 | many | TRBV7-6 | TGTGCCAGCAGCCCCTGGACAGGAGATACGCAGTATTTT | CASSPWTGDTQYF
TRBJ1-1 | 14 | . | many | TRBV7-2 | TGTGCCAGCAGCTACGACAGGCTGAACACTGAAGCTTTCTTT | CASSYDRLNTEAFF
TRBJ1-2 | 13 | . | . | TRBV7-2 | TGTGCCAGCAGCTTCAAGAGGGGCTATGGCTACACCTTC | CASSFKRGYGYTF
TRBJ2-1 | 16 | TRBD2 | many | TRBV7-2 | TGTGCCAGCAGCCCCGGGACTAGCGGGGGGGCCAATGAGCAGTTCTTC | CASSPGTSGGANEQFF
TRBJ1-6 | 16 | . | few | TRBV6-2/TRBV6-3 | TGTGCCAGCAGTTACTCGACAGTCCGGGATAATTCACCCCTCCACTTT | CASSYSTVRDNSPLHF
TRBJ1-4 | 15 | TRBD1 | few | TRBV7-2 | TGTGCCAGCAGACCGGGACAGGGGTTGGGTGAAAAACTGTTTTTT | CASRPGQGLGEKLFF
TRBJ1-1 | 14 | . | . | TRBV25-1 | TGTGCCAGCAGGACAGGAGGGCCGGGGACTGAAGCTTTCTTT | CASRTGGPGTEAFF
TRBJ2-7 | 13 | . | . | TRBV3-1 | TGTGCCAGCAGCCTCAGAGATGCCTACGAGCAGTACTTC | CASSLRDAYEQYF
TRBJ2-2 | 14 | TRBD2 | few | TRBV29-1 | TGCAGCGTTAAAGCGGGAGTGAACACCGGGGAGCTGTTTTTT | CSVKAGVNTGELFF
TRBJ2-1 | 14 | . | . | TRBV18 | TGTGCCAGCTCACCAGAGGGCCGTATCAATGAGCAGTTCTTC | CASSPEGRINEQFF
TRBJ1-5 | 14 | . | . | TRBV10-3 | TGTGCCATCAGTACAGGGAGCAGCAATCAGCCCCAGCAGTTT | CAISTGSSNQPQQF
TRBJ1-5 | 14 | . | . | TRBV30 | TGTGCCTGGAGTGTACCGGCAGGGATTCAGCCCCAGCATTTT | CAWSVPAGIQPQHF
TRBJ2-2 | 14 | . | . | TRBV5-4 | TGTGCCAGCAGCACGGGACTGGCCCCTTCGGAGCTGTTTTTT | CASSTGLAPSELFF
TRBJ2-1 | 16 | . | many | TRBV6-2/TRBV6-3 | TGTGCCAGCAGTTACTCCACCGGGACACTGTACAATGAGCAGTTCTTC | CASSYSTGTLYNEQFF
TRBJ2-1 | 12 | . | few | TRBV6-1 | TGTGCCAGCAGTGGACGTCTCCCTGAGCAGTTCTTC | CASSGRLPEQFF
TRBJ2-7 | 13 | . | many | TRBV10-3 | TGTGCCATCAGTGGAGGGGCAGAATACGAGCAGTACTTC | CAISGGAEYEQYF